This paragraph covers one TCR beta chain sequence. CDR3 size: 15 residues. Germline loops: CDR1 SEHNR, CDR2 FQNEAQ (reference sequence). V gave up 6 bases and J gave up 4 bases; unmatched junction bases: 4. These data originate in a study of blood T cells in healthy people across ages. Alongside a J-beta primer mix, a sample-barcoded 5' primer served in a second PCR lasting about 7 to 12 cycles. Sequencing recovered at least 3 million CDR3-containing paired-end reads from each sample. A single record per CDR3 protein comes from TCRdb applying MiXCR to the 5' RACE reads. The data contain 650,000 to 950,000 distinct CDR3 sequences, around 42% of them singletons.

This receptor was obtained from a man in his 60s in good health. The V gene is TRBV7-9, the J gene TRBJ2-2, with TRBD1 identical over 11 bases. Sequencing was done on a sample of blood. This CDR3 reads CASRSGTGGTGELFF. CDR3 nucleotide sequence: TGTGCCAGCAGATCCGGGACAGGGGGCACCGGGGAGCTGTTTTTT.